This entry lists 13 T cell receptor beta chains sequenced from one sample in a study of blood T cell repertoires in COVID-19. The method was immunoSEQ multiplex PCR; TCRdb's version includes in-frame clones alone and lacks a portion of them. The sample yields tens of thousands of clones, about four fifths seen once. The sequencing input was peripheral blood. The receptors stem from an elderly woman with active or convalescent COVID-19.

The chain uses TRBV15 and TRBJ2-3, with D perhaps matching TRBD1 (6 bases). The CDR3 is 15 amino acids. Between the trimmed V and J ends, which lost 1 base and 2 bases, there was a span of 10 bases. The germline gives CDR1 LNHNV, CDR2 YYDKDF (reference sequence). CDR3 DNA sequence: TGTGCCACCAGCAGAGGGGGGCCGGTCACAGATACGCAGTATTTT. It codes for CATSRGGPVTDTQYF.

CDR3 amino acids: CASSLARAHNEQFF. The CDR3 DNA reads TGTGCCAGCAGTTTGGCCAGGGCTCACAATGAGCAGTTCTTC. The chain recombines TRBV28 with TRBJ2-1; a weak D match, TRBD1 (5 bases). The V end was cut by 3 bases, the J end by 5 bases, with 11 bases between. CDR3 length equals 14 residues. CDR1 and CDR2 (germline): MDHEN, SYDVKM.

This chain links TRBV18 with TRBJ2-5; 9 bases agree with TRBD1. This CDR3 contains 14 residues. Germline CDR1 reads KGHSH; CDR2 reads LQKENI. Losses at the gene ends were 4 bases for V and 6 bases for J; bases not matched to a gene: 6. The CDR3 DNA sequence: TGTGCCAGCTCACTTGGGACAGGGCGACAGACCCAGTACTTC. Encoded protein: CASSLGTGRQTQYF. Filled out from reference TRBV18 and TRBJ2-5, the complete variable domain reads NAGVMQNPRHLVRRRGQEARLRCSPMKGHSHVYWYRQLPEEGLKFMVYLQKENIIDESGMPKERFSAEFPKEGPSILRIQQVVRGDSAAYFCASSLGTGRQTQYFGPGTRLLVL.

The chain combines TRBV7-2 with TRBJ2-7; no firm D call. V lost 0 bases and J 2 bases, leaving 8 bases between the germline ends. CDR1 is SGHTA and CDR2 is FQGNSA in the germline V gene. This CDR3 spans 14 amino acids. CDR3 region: CASSLAMVAYEQYF. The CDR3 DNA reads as TGTGCCAGCAGCTTAGCAATGGTAGCCTACGAGCAGTACTTC. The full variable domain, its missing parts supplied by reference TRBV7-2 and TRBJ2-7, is GAGVSQSPSNKVTEKGKDVELRCDPISGHTALYWYRQSLGQGLEFLIYFQGNSAPDKSGLPSDRFSAERTGGSVSTLTIQRTQQEDSAVYLCASSLAMVAYEQYFGPGTRLTVT.

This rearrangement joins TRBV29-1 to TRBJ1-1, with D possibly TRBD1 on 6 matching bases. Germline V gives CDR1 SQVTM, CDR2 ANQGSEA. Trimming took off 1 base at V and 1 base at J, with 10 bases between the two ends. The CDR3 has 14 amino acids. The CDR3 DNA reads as TGCAGCGTTGAAGCCCTACAGGGGAACACTGAAGCTTTCTTT. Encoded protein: CSVEALQGNTEAFF.

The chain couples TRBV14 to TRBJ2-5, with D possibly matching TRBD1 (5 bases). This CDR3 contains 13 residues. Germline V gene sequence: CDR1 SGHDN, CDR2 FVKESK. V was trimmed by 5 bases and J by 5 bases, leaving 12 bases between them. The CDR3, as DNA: TGTGCCAGCAGCAAAATGGGGCGGGAGACCCAGTACTTC. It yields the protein CASSKMGRETQYF.

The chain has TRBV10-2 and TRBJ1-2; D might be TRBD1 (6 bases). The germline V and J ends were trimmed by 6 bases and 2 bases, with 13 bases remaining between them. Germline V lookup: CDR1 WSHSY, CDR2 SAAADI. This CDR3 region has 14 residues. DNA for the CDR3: TGCGCCAGCAGAGACACTGGACAGAACTATGGCTACACCTTC. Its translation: CASRDTGQNYGYTF.

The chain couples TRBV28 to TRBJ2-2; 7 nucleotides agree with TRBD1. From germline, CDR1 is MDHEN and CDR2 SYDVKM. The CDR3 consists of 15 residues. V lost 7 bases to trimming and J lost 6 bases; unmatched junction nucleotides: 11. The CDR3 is CASTQGQSLSGELFF. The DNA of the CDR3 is TGTGCCAGCACCCAGGGACAGTCTTTATCCGGGGAGCTGTTTTTT.

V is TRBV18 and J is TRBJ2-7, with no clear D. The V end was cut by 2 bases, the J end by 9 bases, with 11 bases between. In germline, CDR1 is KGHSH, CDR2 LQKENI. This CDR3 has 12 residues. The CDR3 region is CASSPDRLGQYF. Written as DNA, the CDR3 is TGTGCCAGCTCACCAGACCGCCTAGGGCAGTACTTC.

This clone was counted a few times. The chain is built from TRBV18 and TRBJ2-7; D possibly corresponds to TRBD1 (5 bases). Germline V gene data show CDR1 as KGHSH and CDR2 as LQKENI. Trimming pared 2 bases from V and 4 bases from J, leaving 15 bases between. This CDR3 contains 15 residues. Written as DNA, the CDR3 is TGTGCCAGCTCACCAGACAGCTGGTACTCATACGAGCAGTACTTC. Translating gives CASSPDSWYSYEQYF.

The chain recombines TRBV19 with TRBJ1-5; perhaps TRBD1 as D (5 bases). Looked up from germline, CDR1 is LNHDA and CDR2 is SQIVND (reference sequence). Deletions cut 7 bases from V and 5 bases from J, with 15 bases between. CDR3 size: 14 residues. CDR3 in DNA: TGTGCCAGTAATGGGAGGGGAACGGATCAGCCCCAGCATTTT. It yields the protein CASNGRGTDQPQHF.

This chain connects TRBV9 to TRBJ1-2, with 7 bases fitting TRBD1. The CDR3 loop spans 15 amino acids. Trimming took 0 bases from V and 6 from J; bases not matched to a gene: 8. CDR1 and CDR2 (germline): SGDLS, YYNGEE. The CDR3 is CASSVAGDRLNGYTF. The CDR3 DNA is TGTGCCAGCAGCGTAGCTGGGGACAGATTGAATGGCTACACCTTC.

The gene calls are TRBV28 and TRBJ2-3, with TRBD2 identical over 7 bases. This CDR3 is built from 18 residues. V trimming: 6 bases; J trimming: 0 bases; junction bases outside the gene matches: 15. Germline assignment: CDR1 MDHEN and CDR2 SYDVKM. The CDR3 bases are TGTGCCAGCAGAACCCCCCCGCGGGTAGCGGGTAGCACAGATACGCAGTATTTT. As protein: CASRTPPRVAGSTDTQYF. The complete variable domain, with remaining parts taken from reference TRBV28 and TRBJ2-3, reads DVKVTQSSRYLVKRTGEKVFLECVQDMDHENMFWYRQDPGLGLRLIYFSYDVKMKEKGDIPEGYSVSREKKERFSLILESASTNQTSMYLCASRTPPRVAGSTDTQYFGPGTRLTVL.